This T cell receptor beta chain was documented in a study of T cell responses to AZD1222 COVID-19 vaccine. Between the trimmed V and J ends, which lost 0 bases and 2 bases, there was a span of 13 bases. The CDR3 spans 16 residues. CDR1 is ENHRY and CDR2 is SYGVKD in the germline V gene. Only in-frame clones appear in the TCRdb table, and some are missing; sequencing was by immunoSEQ multiplex PCR. The sample holds fewer than 85,000 clones, roughly 91% seen once. This TCR was recovered from an adult who received the AZD1222 COVID-19 vaccine. The J gene is TRBJ1-1, the V gene TRBV10-3; D gene unclear. The sequenced sample was peripheral blood, obtained 28 days after the second AZD1222 dose. The CDR3 sequence is CAISESTLFENTEAFF. The CDR3, as DNA: TGTGCCATCAGTGAGTCGACCCTTTTTGAAAACACTGAAGCTTTCTTT.